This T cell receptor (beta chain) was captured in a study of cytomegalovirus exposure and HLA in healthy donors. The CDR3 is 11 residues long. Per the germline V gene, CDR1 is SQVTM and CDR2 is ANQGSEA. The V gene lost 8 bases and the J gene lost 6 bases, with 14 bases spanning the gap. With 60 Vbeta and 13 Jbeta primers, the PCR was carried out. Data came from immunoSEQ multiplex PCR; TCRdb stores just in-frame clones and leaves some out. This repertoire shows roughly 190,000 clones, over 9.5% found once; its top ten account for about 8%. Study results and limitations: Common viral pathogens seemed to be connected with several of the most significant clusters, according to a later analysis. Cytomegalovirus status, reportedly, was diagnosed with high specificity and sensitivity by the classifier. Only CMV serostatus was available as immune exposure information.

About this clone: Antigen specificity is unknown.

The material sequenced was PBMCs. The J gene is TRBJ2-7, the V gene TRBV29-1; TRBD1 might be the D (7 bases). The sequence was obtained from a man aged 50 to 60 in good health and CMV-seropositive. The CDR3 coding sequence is TGCAGCACCCGACAGGGAGGCGAGCAGTACTTC. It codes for CSTRQGGEQYF.